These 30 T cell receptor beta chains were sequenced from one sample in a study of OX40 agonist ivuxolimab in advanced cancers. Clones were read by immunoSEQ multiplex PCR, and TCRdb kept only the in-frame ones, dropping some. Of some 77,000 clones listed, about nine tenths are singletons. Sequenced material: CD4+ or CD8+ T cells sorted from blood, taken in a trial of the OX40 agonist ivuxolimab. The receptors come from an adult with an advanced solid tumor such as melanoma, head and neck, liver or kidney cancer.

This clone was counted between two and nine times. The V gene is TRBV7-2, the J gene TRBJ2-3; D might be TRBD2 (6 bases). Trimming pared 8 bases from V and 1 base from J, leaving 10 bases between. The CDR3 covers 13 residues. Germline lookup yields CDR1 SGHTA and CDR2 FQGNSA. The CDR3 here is CASRRERTDTQYF. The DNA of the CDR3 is TGTGCCAGCCGGAGGGAGCGCACAGATACGCAGTATTTT.

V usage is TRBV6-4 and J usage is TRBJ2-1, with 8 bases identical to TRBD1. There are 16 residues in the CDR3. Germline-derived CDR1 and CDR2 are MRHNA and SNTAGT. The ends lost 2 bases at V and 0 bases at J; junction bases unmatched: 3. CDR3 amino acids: CASSDRTGSSYNEQFF. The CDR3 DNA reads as TGTGCCAGCAGTGACCGGACAGGGAGCTCCTACAATGAGCAGTTCTTC.

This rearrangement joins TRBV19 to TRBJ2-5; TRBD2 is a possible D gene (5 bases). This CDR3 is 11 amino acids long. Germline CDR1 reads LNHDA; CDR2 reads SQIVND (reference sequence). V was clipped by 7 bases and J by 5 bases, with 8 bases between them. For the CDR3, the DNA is TGTGCCAGTAAGGGCGGGGAGACCCAGTACTTC. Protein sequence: CASKGGETQYF.

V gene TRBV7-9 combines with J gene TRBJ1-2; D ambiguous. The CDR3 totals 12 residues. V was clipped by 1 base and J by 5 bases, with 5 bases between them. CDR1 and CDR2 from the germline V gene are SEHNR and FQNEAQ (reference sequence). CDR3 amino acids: CASSLDSYGYTF. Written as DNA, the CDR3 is TGTGCCAGCAGCTTAGACAGTTATGGCTACACCTTC.

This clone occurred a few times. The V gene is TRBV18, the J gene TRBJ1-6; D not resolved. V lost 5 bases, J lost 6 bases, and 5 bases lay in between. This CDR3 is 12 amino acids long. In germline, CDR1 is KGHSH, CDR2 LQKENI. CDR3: CASSTANSPLHF. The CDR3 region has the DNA TGTGCCAGCTCAACAGCTAATTCACCCCTCCACTTT.

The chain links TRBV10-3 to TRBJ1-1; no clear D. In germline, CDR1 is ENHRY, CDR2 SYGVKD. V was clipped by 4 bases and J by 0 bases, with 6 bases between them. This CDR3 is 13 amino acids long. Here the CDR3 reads CAISVEMNTEAFF. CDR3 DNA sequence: TGTGCCATCAGTGTGGAGATGAACACTGAAGCTTTCTTT.

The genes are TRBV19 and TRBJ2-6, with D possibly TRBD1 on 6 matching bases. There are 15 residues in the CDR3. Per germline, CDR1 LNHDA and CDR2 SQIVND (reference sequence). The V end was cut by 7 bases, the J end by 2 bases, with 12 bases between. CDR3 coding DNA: TGTGCCAGTACAACAGGGCTCACTGGGGCCAACGTCCTGACTTTC. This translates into CASTTGLTGANVLTF.

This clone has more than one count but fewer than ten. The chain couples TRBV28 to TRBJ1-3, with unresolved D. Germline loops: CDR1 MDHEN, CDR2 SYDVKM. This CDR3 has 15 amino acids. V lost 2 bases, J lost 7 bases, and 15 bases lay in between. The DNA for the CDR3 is TGTGCCAGCAGTTTACAAGGAGGAAACCCGAACACCATATATTTT. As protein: CASSLQGGNPNTIYF. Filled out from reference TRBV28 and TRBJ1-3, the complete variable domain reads DVKVTQSSRYLVKRTGEKVFLECVQDMDHENMFWYRQDPGLGLRLIYFSYDVKMKEKGDIPEGYSVSREKKERFSLILESASTNQTSMYLCASSLQGGNPNTIYFGEGSWLTVV.

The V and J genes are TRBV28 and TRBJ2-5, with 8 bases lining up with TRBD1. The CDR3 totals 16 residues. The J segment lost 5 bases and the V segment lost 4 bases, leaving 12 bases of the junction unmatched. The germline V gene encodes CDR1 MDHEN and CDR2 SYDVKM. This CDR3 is CASSSKLRRGLETQYF. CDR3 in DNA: TGTGCCAGCAGTTCAAAGCTGCGCAGGGGGCTGGAGACCCAGTACTTC. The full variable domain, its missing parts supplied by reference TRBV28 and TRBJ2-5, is DVKVTQSSRYLVKRTGEKVFLECVQDMDHENMFWYRQDPGLGLRLIYFSYDVKMKEKGDIPEGYSVSREKKERFSLILESASTNQTSMYLCASSSKLRRGLETQYFGPGTRLLVL.

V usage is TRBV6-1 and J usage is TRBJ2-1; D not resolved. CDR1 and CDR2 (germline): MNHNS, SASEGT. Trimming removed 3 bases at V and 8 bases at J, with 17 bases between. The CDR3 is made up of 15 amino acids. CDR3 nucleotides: TGTGCCAGCAGTGATCGGGCCCTCGGATCAGATGAGCAGTTCTTC. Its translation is CASSDRALGSDEQFF.

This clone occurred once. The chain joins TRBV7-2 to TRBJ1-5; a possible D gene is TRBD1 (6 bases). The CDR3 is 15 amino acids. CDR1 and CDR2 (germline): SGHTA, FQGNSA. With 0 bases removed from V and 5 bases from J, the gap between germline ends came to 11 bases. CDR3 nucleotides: TGTGCCAGCAGCTTAGCCACAGGGAGTCATCAGCCCCAGCATTTT. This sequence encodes CASSLATGSHQPQHF.

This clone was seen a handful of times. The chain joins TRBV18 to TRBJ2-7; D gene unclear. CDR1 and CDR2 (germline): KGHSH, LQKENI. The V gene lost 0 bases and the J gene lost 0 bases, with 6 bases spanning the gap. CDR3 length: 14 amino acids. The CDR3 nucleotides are TGTGCCAGCTCACCACCGTCAGTCTCCTACGAGCAGTACTTC. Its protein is CASSPPSVSYEQYF.

CDR3 sequence: CASRPRTGGSNYGYTF. The CDR3 nucleotides are TGTGCCAGTAGGCCGAGGACAGGCGGGTCTAACTATGGCTACACCTTC. The chain combines TRBV19 with TRBJ1-2; 7 bases are a match to TRBD1. After removal of 6 bases from V and 0 bases from J, the junction contained 10 bases not matched to a gene. The CDR3 extends over 16 amino acids. The germline V gene has CDR1 LNHDA and CDR2 SQIVND (reference sequence).

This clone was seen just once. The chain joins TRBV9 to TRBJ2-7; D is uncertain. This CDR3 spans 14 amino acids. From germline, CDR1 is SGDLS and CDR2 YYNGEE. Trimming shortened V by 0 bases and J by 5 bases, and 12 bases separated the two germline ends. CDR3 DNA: TGTGCCAGCAGCGTAGGGGTCGATTTGAACGAGCAGTACTTC. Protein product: CASSVGVDLNEQYF.

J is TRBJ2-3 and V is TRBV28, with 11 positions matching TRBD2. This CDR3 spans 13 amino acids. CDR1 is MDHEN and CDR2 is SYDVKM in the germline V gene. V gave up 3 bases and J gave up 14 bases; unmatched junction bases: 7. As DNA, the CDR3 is TGTGCCAGCAGTTTGGGGACTAGCGGAGGGGCGTATTTT. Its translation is CASSLGTSGGAYF.

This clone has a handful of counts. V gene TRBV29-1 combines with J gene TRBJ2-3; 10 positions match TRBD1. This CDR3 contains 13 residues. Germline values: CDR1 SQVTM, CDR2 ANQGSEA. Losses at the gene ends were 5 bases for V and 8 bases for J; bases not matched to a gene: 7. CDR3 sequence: CSVSGTGEGTQYF. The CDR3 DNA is TGCAGCGTTTCCGGGACAGGGGAAGGTACGCAGTATTTT.

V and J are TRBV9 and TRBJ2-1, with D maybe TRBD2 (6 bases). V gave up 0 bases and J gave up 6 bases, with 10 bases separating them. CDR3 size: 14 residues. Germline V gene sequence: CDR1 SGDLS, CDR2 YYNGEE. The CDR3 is CASSVGGTVNEQFF. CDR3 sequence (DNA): TGTGCCAGCAGCGTAGGAGGGACTGTCAATGAGCAGTTCTTC. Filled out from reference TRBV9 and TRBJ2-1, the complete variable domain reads DSGVTQTPKHLITATGQRVTLRCSPRSGDLSVYWYQQSLDQGLQFLIQYYNGEERAKGNILERFSAQQFPDLHSELNLSSLELGDSALYFCASSVGGTVNEQFFGPGTRLTVL.

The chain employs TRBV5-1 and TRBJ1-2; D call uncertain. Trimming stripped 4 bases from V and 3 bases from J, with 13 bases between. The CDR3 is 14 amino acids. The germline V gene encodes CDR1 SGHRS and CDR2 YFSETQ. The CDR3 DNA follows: TGCGCCAGCAGCCTATCGACGGTCGACTATGGCTACACCTTC. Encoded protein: CASSLSTVDYGYTF.

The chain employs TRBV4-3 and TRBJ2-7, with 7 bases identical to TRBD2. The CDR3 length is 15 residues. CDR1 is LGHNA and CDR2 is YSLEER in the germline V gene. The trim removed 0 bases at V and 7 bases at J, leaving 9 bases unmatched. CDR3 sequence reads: CASSQEWAGVGEQYF. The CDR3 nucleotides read TGCGCCAGCAGCCAAGAGTGGGCGGGAGTGGGGGAGCAGTACTTC.

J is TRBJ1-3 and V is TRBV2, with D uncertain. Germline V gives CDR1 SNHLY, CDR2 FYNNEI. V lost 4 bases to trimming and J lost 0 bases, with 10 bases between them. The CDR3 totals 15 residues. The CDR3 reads CASSGRVTSGNTIYF. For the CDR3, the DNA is TGTGCCAGCAGTGGGAGGGTCACCTCTGGAAACACCATATATTTT.

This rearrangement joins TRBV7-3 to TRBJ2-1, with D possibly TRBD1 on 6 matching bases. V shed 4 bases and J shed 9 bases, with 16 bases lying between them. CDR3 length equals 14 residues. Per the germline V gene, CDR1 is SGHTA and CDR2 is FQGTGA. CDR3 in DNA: TGTGCCAGCAGCTCTCCAATACAGGGTAGTGAGCAGTTCTTC. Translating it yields CASSSPIQGSEQFF.

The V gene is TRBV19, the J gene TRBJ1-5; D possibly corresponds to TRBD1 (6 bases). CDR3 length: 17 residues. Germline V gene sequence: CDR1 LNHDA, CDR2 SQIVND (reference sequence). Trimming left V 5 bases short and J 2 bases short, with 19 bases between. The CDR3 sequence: CASSRRGLGLGNQPQHF. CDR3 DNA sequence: TGTGCCAGTAGTCGGCGGGGGCTGGGGTTGGGCAATCAGCCCCAGCATTTT. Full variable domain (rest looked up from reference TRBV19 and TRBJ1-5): DGGITQSPKYLFRKEGQNVTLSCEQNLNHDAMYWYRQDPGQGLRLIYYSQIVNDFQKGDIAEGYSVSREKKESFPLTVTSAQKNPTAFYLCASSRRGLGLGNQPQHFGDGTRLSIL.

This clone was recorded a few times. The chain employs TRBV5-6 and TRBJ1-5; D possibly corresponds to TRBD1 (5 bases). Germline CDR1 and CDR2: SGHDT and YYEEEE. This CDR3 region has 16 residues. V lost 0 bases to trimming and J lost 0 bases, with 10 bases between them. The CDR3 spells CASSLGGTYSNQPQHF. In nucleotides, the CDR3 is TGTGCCAGCAGCTTGGGGGGGACTTATAGCAATCAGCCCCAGCATTTT. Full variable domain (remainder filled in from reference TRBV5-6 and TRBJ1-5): DAGVTQSPTHLIKTRGQQVTLRCSPKSGHDTVSWYQQALGQGPQFIFQYYEEEERQRGNFPDRFSGHQFPNYSSELNVNALLLGDSALYLCASSLGGTYSNQPQHFGDGTRLSIL.

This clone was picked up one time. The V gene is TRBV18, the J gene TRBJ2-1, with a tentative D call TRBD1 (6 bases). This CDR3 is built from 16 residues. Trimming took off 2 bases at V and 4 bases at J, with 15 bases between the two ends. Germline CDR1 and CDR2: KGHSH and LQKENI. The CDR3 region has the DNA TGTGCCAGCTCACCAGGGGACACGCGAAAATACAATGAGCAGTTCTTC. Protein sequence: CASSPGDTRKYNEQFF.

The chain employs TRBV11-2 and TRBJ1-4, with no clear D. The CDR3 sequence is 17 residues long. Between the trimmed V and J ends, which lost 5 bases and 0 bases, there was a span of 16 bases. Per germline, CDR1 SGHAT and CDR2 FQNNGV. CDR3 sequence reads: CASSARRAASTNEKLFF. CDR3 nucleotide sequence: TGTGCCAGCAGCGCACGGCGGGCAGCTTCAACTAATGAAAAACTGTTTTTT. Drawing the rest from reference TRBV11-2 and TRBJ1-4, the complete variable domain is EAGVAQSPRYKIIEKRQSVAFWCNPISGHATLYWYQQILGQGPKLLIQFQNNGVVDDSQLPKDRFSAERLKGVDSTLKIQPAKLEDSAVYLCASSARRAASTNEKLFFGSGTQLSVL.

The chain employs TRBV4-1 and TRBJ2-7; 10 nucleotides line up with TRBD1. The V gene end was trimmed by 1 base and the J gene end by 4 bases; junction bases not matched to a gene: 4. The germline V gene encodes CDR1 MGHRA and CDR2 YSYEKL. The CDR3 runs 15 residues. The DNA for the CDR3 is TGCGCCAGCAGCCAAGGACCGGGACAGGGGTACGAGCAGTACTTC. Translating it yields CASSQGPGQGYEQYF.

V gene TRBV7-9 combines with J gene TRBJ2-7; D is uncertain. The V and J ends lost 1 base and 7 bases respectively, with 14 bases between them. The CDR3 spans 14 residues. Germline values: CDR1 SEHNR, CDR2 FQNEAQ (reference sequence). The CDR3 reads CASSLVSSLREQYF. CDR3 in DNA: TGTGCCAGCAGCTTAGTGTCCAGCCTTAGGGAGCAGTACTTC.

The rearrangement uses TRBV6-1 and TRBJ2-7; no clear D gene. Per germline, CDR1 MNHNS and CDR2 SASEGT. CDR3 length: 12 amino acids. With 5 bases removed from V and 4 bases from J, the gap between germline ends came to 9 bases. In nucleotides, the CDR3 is TGTGCCAGCAGTATCCGGCCTTACGAGCAGTACTTC. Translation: CASSIRPYEQYF.

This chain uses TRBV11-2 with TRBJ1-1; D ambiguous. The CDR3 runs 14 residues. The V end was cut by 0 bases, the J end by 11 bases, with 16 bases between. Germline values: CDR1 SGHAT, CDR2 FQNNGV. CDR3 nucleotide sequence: TGTGCCAGCAGCTTAGATGCAGACGTGCTTTTGGCTTTCTTT. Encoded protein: CASSLDADVLLAFF. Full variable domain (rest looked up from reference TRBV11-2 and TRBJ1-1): EAGVAQSPRYKIIEKRQSVAFWCNPISGHATLYWYQQILGQGPKLLIQFQNNGVVDDSQLPKDRFSAERLKGVDSTLKIQPAKLEDSAVYLCASSLDADVLLAFFGQGTRLTVV.

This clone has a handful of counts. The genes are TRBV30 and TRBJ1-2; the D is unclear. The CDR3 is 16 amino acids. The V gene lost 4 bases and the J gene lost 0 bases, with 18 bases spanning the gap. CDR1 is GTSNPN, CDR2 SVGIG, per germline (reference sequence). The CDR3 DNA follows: TGTGCCTGGAACACCCTAACCGGGGAACCTAACTATGGCTACACCTTC. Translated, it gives CAWNTLTGEPNYGYTF.